Following are 32 T cell receptor beta chains from one sample sequenced in a study of blood T cell repertoires in COVID-19 (dated by TCRdb to 2020 to 2022). The library was produced with the immunoSEQ multiplex PCR assay. TCRdb took this table from immuneACCESS and kept in-frame rearrangements with V and J called. Such tables lack part of the clones; where checked against another copy, unresolved V genes explain under half of the gap, and the rest is unexplained. The sample table shows 120,000 to 150,000 clones, and about 85% are seen once. More than 5% of the sample comes from the top ten. The sequenced sample consisted of PBMCs or T cells enriched from blood (not recorded which). All receptors come from a woman between 40 and 55 years old who had recovered from COVID-19.

CDR3 in amino acids: CTSHLFLLEQFF. Written as DNA, the CDR3 is TGCACCAGTCACTTGTTTCTACTTGAGCAGTTCTTC. The rearrangement links TRBV1 to TRBJ2-1; TRBD2, the D gene given by the table, was not confirmed from the DNA. TRBV1 is designated a pseudogene. The CDR3 contains 12 residues.

The V gene is TRBV29-1, the J gene TRBJ1-4; D gene uncertain. Germline V gene sequence: CDR1 SQVTM, CDR2 ANQGSEA. Trimming left V 0 bases short and J 0 bases short, with 14 bases between. This CDR3 has 17 amino acids. CDR3 region: CSVEEVLAGATNEKLFF. The CDR3, as DNA: TGCAGCGTTGAAGAAGTATTGGCAGGTGCAACTAATGAAAAACTGTTTTTT. Based on the CDR3 plus reference TRBV29-1 and TRBJ1-4, the full variable domain is SAVISQKPSRDICQRGTSLTIQCQVDSQVTMMFWYRQQPGQSLTLIATANQGSEATYESGFVIDKFPISRPNLTFSTLTVSNMSPEDSSIYLCSVEEVLAGATNEKLFFGSGTQLSVL.

The rearrangement joins TRBV12-3 or TRBV12-4 to TRBJ2-7; TRBD2 is a possible D gene (5 bases). Trimming stripped 8 bases from V and 1 base from J, with 9 bases between. The CDR3 has 12 amino acids. CDR3 sequence: CASGSGSYEQYF. CDR3 DNA sequence: TGTGCCAGCGGGTCGGGATCCTACGAGCAGTACTTC.

The sample holds a few counts of this clone. The CDR3, as DNA: TGTGCCAGCGGCCACGGGTACCAAGAGACCCAGTACTTC. Its translation is CASGHGYQETQYF. This rearrangement joins TRBV11-2 to TRBJ2-5; D unresolved. Per germline, CDR1 SGHAT and CDR2 FQNNGV. This CDR3 region has 13 residues. V was shortened by 8 bases and J by 0 bases, with 10 bases between the two germline ends.

This CDR3 is CASSQSETQETQYF. The CDR3 DNA follows: TGTGCCAGCAGCCAGTCGGAGACCCAAGAGACCCAGTACTTC. The rearrangement links TRBV3-1 (or the pseudogene TRBV3-2) to TRBJ2-5; D is unclear. Looked up from germline, CDR1 is LGHDT and CDR2 is YNNKEL (reference sequence). The CDR3 is made up of 14 amino acids. V lost 3 bases and J lost 1, with 9 bases in between.

In its sample, this clone was seen once. The chain employs TRBV4-2 and TRBJ2-1, with D perhaps TRBD2 (6 bases). The CDR3 consists of 15 residues. With 0 bases removed from V and 7 bases from J, the gap between germline ends came to 13 bases. Germline V gene lookup returns CDR1 LGHNA and CDR2 YNFKEQ. DNA of the CDR3: TGTGCCAGCAGCCAAGACGCAGCGGGTGTTAATGAGCAGTTCTTC. It codes for CASSQDAAGVNEQFF.

The chain is built from TRBV2 and TRBJ2-3, with TRBD2 matching over 10 bases. The germline V gene encodes CDR1 SNHLY and CDR2 FYNNEI. CDR3 length equals 16 residues. V lost 5 bases to trimming and J lost 3 bases; unmatched junction nucleotides: 8. For the CDR3, the DNA is TGTGCCAGCAGTAGTGATCTAGCGGGAGTAACAGATACGCAGTATTTT. It codes for CASSSDLAGVTDTQYF.

The chain carries TRBV2 and TRBJ1-4, with TRBD1 matching over 8 bases. The V and J ends lost 7 bases and 1 base, in that order; junction bases with no gene match: 5. The CDR3 has 15 amino acids. Germline-derived CDR1 and CDR2 are SNHLY and FYNNEI. The CDR3 DNA is TGTGCCAGCAAGGACAGGGTCTTAACTAATGAAAAACTGTTTTTT. Its protein is CASKDRVLTNEKLFF.

J is TRBJ2-1 and V is TRBV13, with D maybe TRBD2 (5 bases). This CDR3 has 18 amino acids. The germline V and J ends were trimmed by 0 bases and 5 bases, with 20 bases remaining between them. Looked up from germline, CDR1 is PRHDT and CDR2 is FYEKMQ (reference sequence). For the CDR3, the DNA is TGTGCCAGCAGCTTAGGCCCCAGGAGGACCACCCCGAACAATGAGCAGTTCTTC. It is translated as CASSLGPRRTTPNNEQFF.

This chain uses TRBV6-1 with TRBJ1-1; D is perhaps TRBD1 (6 bases). The V end was cut by 3 bases, the J end by 4 bases, with 12 bases between. CDR1 and CDR2 from the germline V gene are MNHNS and SASEGT. This CDR3 spans 14 amino acids. CDR3 in DNA: TGTGCCAGCAGTGATGGGGGCAGGGGCACTGAAGCTTTCTTT. This translates into CASSDGGRGTEAFF.

This clone appeared once. CDR3 nucleotides: TGTGCCATCGGGGTTCCGGGGACTGAAGCTTTCTTT. It is translated as CAIGVPGTEAFF. The V and J genes are TRBV10-3 and TRBJ1-1; no definite D call. The CDR3 has 12 residues. The germline V gene encodes CDR1 ENHRY and CDR2 SYGVKD. V lost 8 bases and J 5 bases, leaving 12 bases between the germline ends.

The rearrangement links TRBV3-1 (or the pseudogene TRBV3-2) to TRBJ2-1, with 10 bases matching TRBD2. Germline CDR1 is LGHDT and CDR2 is YNNKEL (reference sequence). J lost 4 bases, V lost 5 bases, and 14 bases had no gene match. This CDR3 has 18 amino acids. This chain's CDR3 is CASSRGAPGLASYNEQFF. The CDR3 DNA follows: TGTGCCAGCAGCAGGGGTGCTCCGGGACTAGCGAGTTACAATGAGCAGTTCTTC.

The chain couples TRBV20-1 to TRBJ2-5; D possibly corresponds to TRBD2 (7 bases). This CDR3 spans 16 amino acids. Germline lookup yields CDR1 DFQATT and CDR2 SNEGSKA (reference sequence). Trimming shortened V by 3 bases and J by 7 bases, and 24 bases separated the two germline ends. CDR3 residues: CSASYPGGPTGGTQYF. As DNA, the CDR3 is TGCAGTGCTAGTTATCCGGGGGGCCCGACGGGCGGGACCCAGTACTTC.

This chain joins TRBV3-1 (or the pseudogene TRBV3-2) and TRBJ1-2; D remains unclear. Trimming removed 1 base at V and 7 bases at J, with 7 bases between. Germline values: CDR1 LGHDT, CDR2 YNNKEL (reference sequence). CDR3 length: 12 amino acids. The CDR3 protein is CASSQGGGGYTF. CDR3 nucleotides: TGTGCCAGCAGCCAAGGGGGAGGTGGCTACACCTTC.

J is TRBJ1-4 and V is TRBV9; TRBD1 aligns across 8 bases. The CDR3 sequence is 17 residues long. Germline CDR1 reads SGDLS; CDR2 reads YYNGEE. V trimming: 2 bases; J trimming: 2 bases; junction bases outside the gene matches: 8. Written as DNA, the CDR3 is TGTGCCAGCAGCGTCGGACAGGGTTTAAGGACTAATGAAAAACTGTTTTTT. Translating gives CASSVGQGLRTNEKLFF. Complete variable domain (other parts from reference TRBV9 and TRBJ1-4): DSGVTQTPKHLITATGQRVTLRCSPRSGDLSVYWYQQSLDQGLQFLIQYYNGEERAKGNILERFSAQQFPDLHSELNLSSLELGDSALYFCASSVGQGLRTNEKLFFGSGTQLSVL.

The rearrangement links TRBV10-3 to TRBJ2-3, with 15 positions matching TRBD2. J was trimmed by 2 bases and V by 6 bases; bases with no gene match: 6. The CDR3 spans 17 residues. From germline, CDR1 is ENHRY and CDR2 SYGVKD. CDR3 protein: CAIRPGLAGGDTDTQYF. The CDR3 DNA sequence: TGTGCCATCAGGCCGGGACTAGCGGGGGGCGACACAGATACGCAGTATTTT.

About this clone itself: The junction does not match germline at one end; this may be a read error. The chain joins TRBV24-1 to TRBJ1-2, with 8 bases identical to TRBD1. The germline V gene encodes CDR1 KGHDR and CDR2 SFDVKD. This CDR3 has 11 residues. CDR3 nucleotides: TGTGCCACCAGTGATTTTTTGGACAGGGCCTTC. It specifies CATSDFLDRAF.

The V call is TRBV20-1, the J call TRBJ1-2; D unresolved. This CDR3 contains 13 residues. Germline lookup yields CDR1 DFQATT and CDR2 SNEGSKA (reference sequence). The V gene lost 3 bases and the J gene lost 2 bases, with 10 bases spanning the gap. For the CDR3, the DNA is TGCAGTGCTAGTGGCGGAATGAACTATGGCTACACCTTC. It codes for CSASGGMNYGYTF.

The gene calls are TRBV7-6 and TRBJ2-3, with a possible D match to TRBD2 (6 bases). CDR3 length: 17 residues. Looked up from germline, CDR1 is SGHVS and CDR2 is FNYEAQ. V was trimmed by 3 bases and J by 1 base, leaving 17 bases between them. This CDR3 is CASSFLTEGTGTDTQYF. CDR3 nucleotide sequence: TGTGCCAGCAGCTTCCTTACGGAGGGGACGGGCACAGATACGCAGTATTTT. The full variable domain, completed using reference TRBV7-6 and TRBJ2-3, is GAGVSQSPRYKVTKRGQDVALRCDPISGHVSLYWYRQALGQGPEFLTYFNYEAQQDKSGLPNDRFSAERPEGSISTLTIQRTEQRDSAMYRCASSFLTEGTGTDTQYFGPGTRLTVL.

The chain joins TRBV7-8 to TRBJ2-2; unclear D gene. The V and J ends lost 1 base and 2 bases respectively, with 14 bases between them. CDR3 length equals 17 residues. CDR1 and CDR2 from the germline V gene are SGHVS and FQNEAQ. The CDR3 region has the DNA TGTGCCAGCAGCTTAGATACTTATCAGGTTAACACCGGGGAGCTGTTTTTT. Its protein product is CASSLDTYQVNTGELFF.

The chain carries TRBV30 and TRBJ1-5, with D possibly being TRBD1 (6 bases). V was pared by 0 bases and J by 4 bases, with 10 bases between. Germline assignment: CDR1 GTSNPN and CDR2 SVGIG (reference sequence). The CDR3 length is 14 residues. CDR3 sequence: CAWSVEGGNQPQHF. CDR3 in DNA: TGTGCCTGGAGTGTCGAGGGGGGGAATCAGCCCCAGCATTTT.

The genes are TRBV7-9 and TRBJ2-3; 10 bases line up with TRBD2. The CDR3 totals 19 residues. CDR1 is SEHNR, CDR2 FQNEAQ, per germline (reference sequence). Losses at the gene ends were 0 bases for V and 1 base for J; bases not matched to a gene: 10. In nucleotides, the CDR3 is TGTGCCAGCAGCTTAGCATCCGGACTAGCGGCGGGTGGCACAGATACGCAGTATTTT. Its protein product is CASSLASGLAAGGTDTQYF.

This clone was detected only once. The chain couples TRBV21-1 to TRBJ2-5; TRBD1, the D gene given by the table, was not confirmed from the DNA. TRBV21-1 is listed as a pseudogene. The CDR3 is made up of 18 amino acids. The CDR3, as DNA: TGTGCCAGCAGCAAAGGGGCGAAATACCGAAAAAACGAGTCGGCCCAGTACTTC. It translates to CASSKGAKYRKNESAQYF.

J is TRBJ1-1 and V is TRBV10-3; D is unresolved. Deletions cut 10 bases from V and 0 bases from J, with 12 bases between. The germline V gene encodes CDR1 ENHRY and CDR2 SYGVKD. The CDR3 is 13 residues long. CDR3 nucleotides: TGTGCCACCGCCTTGCGGATGAACACTGAAGCTTTCTTT. Translated: CATALRMNTEAFF.

The chain employs TRBV19 and TRBJ1-2; 8 bases fit TRBD1. The CDR3 length is 13 residues. V lost 6 bases, J lost 3 bases, and 3 bases stayed unmatched. CDR1 and CDR2 from the germline V gene are LNHDA and SQIVND (reference sequence). The CDR3 coding sequence is TGTGCCAGTAGACCGACAGGGGACTATGGCTACACCTTC. It encodes CASRPTGDYGYTF.

CDR3 nucleotides: TGTGCCAGTAGTATTCGCGGCCAGAACACTGAAGCTTTCTTT. It translates to CASSIRGQNTEAFF. The rearrangement uses TRBV19 and TRBJ1-1; D remains ambiguous. The CDR3 consists of 14 residues. V lost 3 bases, J lost 1 base, and 9 bases lay in between. Germline V lookup: CDR1 LNHDA, CDR2 SQIVND (reference sequence).

V usage is TRBV3-1 (or the pseudogene TRBV3-2) and J usage is TRBJ1-1, with 7 bases aligning to TRBD1. J gave up 5 bases and V 4 bases, and 7 bases lay outside the gene matches. There are 14 residues in the CDR3. Germline V CDR1 and CDR2: LGHDT, YNNKEL (reference sequence). The CDR3: CASSPTGSSTEAFF. For the CDR3, the DNA is TGTGCCAGCAGCCCGACAGGGTCTAGTACTGAAGCTTTCTTT.

This clone showed up just once. V gene TRBV3-1 (or the pseudogene TRBV3-2) combines with J gene TRBJ2-5, with 8 nucleotides matching TRBD2. CDR1 LGHDT and CDR2 YNNKEL come from the germline V gene (reference sequence). There are 15 residues in the CDR3. V lost 7 bases and J lost 5; bases outside the gene matches: 12. The CDR3 region is CASTLASGGSETQYF. CDR3 DNA sequence: TGTGCCAGCACCCTAGCCAGCGGGGGATCGGAGACCCAGTACTTC.

In nucleotides, the CDR3 is TGTGCCAGCAGGCCCGGGGCCTACAATGAGCAGTTCTTC. Translation gives CASRPGAYNEQFF. The V call is TRBV27, the J call TRBJ2-1; tentatively, D is TRBD2 (5 bases). In germline, CDR1 is MNHEY, CDR2 SMNVEV (reference sequence). The CDR3 is made up of 13 amino acids. Deletions cut 6 bases from V and 2 bases from J, with 8 bases between.

The chain has TRBV5-1 and TRBJ2-1; 10 bases are shared with TRBD2. Germline V CDR1 and CDR2: SGHRS, YFSETQ. The junction had 5 bases not matched to a gene; V was cut back by 0 bases and J by 5 bases. This CDR3 has 16 residues. The CDR3 DNA is TGCGCCAGCAGCTTGGAGAGCGGGGGGGCCCACAATGAGCAGTTCTTC. It specifies CASSLESGGAHNEQFF.

DNA of the CDR3: TGTGCCAGCAGGGGACTAGTGGGCTACAATGAGCAGTTCTTC. It translates to CASRGLVGYNEQFF. The V and J genes are TRBV6-5 and TRBJ2-1; 8 bases agree with TRBD2. The CDR3 spans 14 residues. Per germline, CDR1 MNHEY and CDR2 SVGAGI. V was pared by 6 bases and J by 3 bases, with 4 bases of the junction left unmatched.

V and J are TRBV18 and TRBJ1-5; D is perhaps TRBD1 (6 bases). The germline gives CDR1 KGHSH, CDR2 LQKENI. V lost 5 bases and J 4 bases, leaving 15 bases between the germline ends. This CDR3 region has 15 residues. The CDR3: CASSENREDNQPQHF. In DNA form, the CDR3 reads TGTGCCAGCTCAGAGAACAGGGAAGATAATCAGCCCCAGCATTTT.